Listed below are T cell receptor beta chains from one sample, sequenced in a study of blood T cell repertoires in COVID-19. Data came from immunoSEQ multiplex PCR; TCRdb stores just in-frame clones and leaves some out. The data contain approximately 130,000 clones, around four fifths of them seen just once; the ten biggest clones take up about 18%. The specimen was PBMCs or T cells enriched from blood (not recorded which). The receptors were gathered from a man aged 25 to 40 who had recovered from COVID-19. CDR3s include the opening cysteine and the closing phenylalanine or tryptophan. The order of the fields is J gene, D gene, V gene, clone size, CDR3 protein, CDR3 DNA. The D gene is left open where the match is weak. Expanded clones are given a class, and other clones once, few, many or no size at all.

J gene: TRBJ2-3
D gene: TRBD2
V gene: TRBV7-9
clone size: .
CDR3 protein: CASSLPTSGPSTDTQYF
CDR3 DNA: TGTGCCAGCAGCTTACCGACTAGCGGGCCTAGCACAGATACGCAGTATTTT

J gene: TRBJ2-7
D gene: .
V gene: TRBV3-1/TRBV3-2
clone size: .
CDR3 protein: CASSQGGQVYSHEQYF
CDR3 DNA: TGTGCCAGCAGCCAAGGCGGGCAGGTCTATAGCCACGAGCAGTACTTC

J gene: TRBJ1-5
D gene: TRBD1
V gene: TRBV5-5
clone size: .
CDR3 protein: CASSFQGGQPQHF
CDR3 DNA: TGTGCCAGCAGCTTCCAGGGGGGTCAGCCCCAGCATTTT

J gene: TRBJ2-3
D gene: TRBD1
V gene: TRBV6-1
clone size: .
CDR3 protein: CASSSSTGTDTQYF
CDR3 DNA: TGTGCCAGCAGTTCATCGACAGGGACAGATACGCAGTATTTT

J gene: TRBJ2-3
D gene: TRBD2
V gene: TRBV5-4
clone size: .
CDR3 protein: CASSGAGAAQYF
CDR3 DNA: TGTGCCAGCAGCGGGGCGGGAGCGGCGCAGTATTTT

J gene: TRBJ2-3
D gene: TRBD2
V gene: TRBV18
clone size: .
CDR3 protein: CASSPGIGREGLDTQYF
CDR3 DNA: TGTGCCAGCTCACCAGGAATAGGGCGGGAGGGCCTAGATACGCAGTATTTT

J gene: TRBJ2-1
D gene: .
V gene: TRBV27
clone size: .
CDR3 protein: CASSLAVYNEQFF
CDR3 DNA: TGTGCCAGCAGTTTGGCGGTTTACAATGAGCAGTTCTTC

J gene: TRBJ1-1
D gene: .
V gene: TRBV29-1
clone size: .
CDR3 protein: CSVRTDNTEAFF
CDR3 DNA: TGCAGCGTGAGGACAGACAACACTGAAGCTTTCTTT

J gene: TRBJ1-6
D gene: TRBD1
V gene: TRBV25-1
clone size: few
CDR3 protein: CAYRGQATTSNSPLHF
CDR3 DNA: TGTGCGTATAGAGGACAGGCGACAACTAGTAATTCACCCCTCCACTTT

J gene: TRBJ1-4
D gene: .
V gene: TRBV2
clone size: .
CDR3 protein: CASSELAPGGNEKLFF
CDR3 DNA: TGTGCCAGCAGTGAATTGGCGCCCGGGGGAAATGAAAAACTGTTTTTT

J gene: TRBJ1-6
D gene: .
V gene: TRBV27
clone size: .
CDR3 protein: CASRPRGGPNSPLHF
CDR3 DNA: TGTGCCAGCAGACCCAGAGGAGGGCCAAATTCACCCCTCCACTTT

J gene: TRBJ1-6
D gene: TRBD1
V gene: TRBV3-1/TRBV3-2
clone size: .
CDR3 protein: CASSPGGQSVVSPLHF
CDR3 DNA: TGTGCCAGCAGCCCCGGGGGACAGTCAGTAGTGTCACCCCTCCACTTT

J gene: TRBJ1-1
D gene: TRBD1
V gene: TRBV6-5
clone size: .
CDR3 protein: CASKPDRTRTEAFF
CDR3 DNA: TGTGCCAGCAAGCCGGACAGGACGAGGACTGAAGCTTTCTTT

J gene: TRBJ1-3
D gene: TRBD1
V gene: TRBV9
clone size: .
CDR3 protein: CASSGTGLGNTIYF
CDR3 DNA: TGTGCCAGCAGCGGGACAGGGCTGGGAAACACCATATATTTT

J gene: TRBJ1-5
D gene: .
V gene: TRBV28
clone size: .
CDR3 protein: CASSGQGDNQPQHF
CDR3 DNA: TGTGCCAGCAGTGGGCAGGGCGACAATCAGCCCCAGCATTTT

J gene: TRBJ2-6
D gene: .
V gene: TRBV27
clone size: .
CDR3 protein: CASSLMSLGASVLTF
CDR3 DNA: TGTGCCAGCAGTTTAATGTCCCTGGGGGCCAGCGTCCTGACTTTC

J gene: TRBJ1-5
D gene: TRBD1
V gene: TRBV6-4
clone size: .
CDR3 protein: CASSPDRAQPQHF
CDR3 DNA: TGTGCCAGCAGTCCGGACAGGGCTCAGCCCCAGCATTTT

J gene: TRBJ1-2
D gene: .
V gene: TRBV7-9
clone size: few
CDR3 protein: CASSYAQSSGYTF
CDR3 DNA: TGTGCCAGCAGCTATGCTCAGTCTAGCGGCTACACCTTC

J gene: TRBJ2-1
D gene: TRBD1
V gene: TRBV4-1
clone size: .
CDR3 protein: CASSRGQGDYNEQFF
CDR3 DNA: TGCGCCAGCAGCCGAGGACAGGGGGACTACAATGAGCAGTTCTTC

J gene: TRBJ1-1
D gene: TRBD1
V gene: TRBV5-4
clone size: .
CDR3 protein: CASSSGQRNTEAFF
CDR3 DNA: TGTGCCAGCAGCTCGGGACAGAGAAACACTGAAGCTTTCTTT

J gene: TRBJ2-7
D gene: .
V gene: TRBV19
clone size: .
CDR3 protein: CASSLTGSYEQYF
CDR3 DNA: TGTGCCAGTAGTTTGACAGGTTCCTACGAGCAGTACTTC

J gene: TRBJ1-6
D gene: .
V gene: TRBV19
clone size: once
CDR3 protein: CASSIAASDLLSSPLHF
CDR3 DNA: TGTGCCAGTAGTATAGCTGCCAGCGACCTCCTTTCTTCACCCCTCCACTTT

J gene: TRBJ2-3
D gene: .
V gene: TRBV27
clone size: .
CDR3 protein: CASSPGFTPTDTQYF
CDR3 DNA: TGTGCCAGCAGCCCGGGATTCACGCCGACAGATACGCAGTATTTT

J gene: TRBJ1-1
D gene: .
V gene: TRBV11-2
clone size: .
CDR3 protein: CASSLVTGGGTEAFF
CDR3 DNA: TGTGCCAGCAGCTTAGTGACGGGAGGAGGCACTGAAGCTTTCTTT

J gene: TRBJ2-5
D gene: .
V gene: TRBV18
clone size: .
CDR3 protein: CASSPRAPPQETQYF
CDR3 DNA: TGTGCCAGCTCACCACGTGCGCCCCCGCAAGAGACCCAGTACTTC

J gene: TRBJ1-6
D gene: .
V gene: TRBV4-1
clone size: .
CDR3 protein: CASSQQGFTDSPLHF
CDR3 DNA: TGCGCCAGCAGCCAACAGGGGTTTACAGATTCACCCCTCCACTTT

J gene: TRBJ2-7
D gene: TRBD1
V gene: TRBV18
clone size: few
CDR3 protein: CASSPTTGTGGEQYF
CDR3 DNA: TGTGCCAGCTCACCTACAACCGGGACAGGAGGTGAGCAGTACTTC

J gene: TRBJ2-5
D gene: .
V gene: TRBV7-7
clone size: .
CDR3 protein: CASSAEGGQETQYF
CDR3 DNA: TGTGCTAGCAGCGCCGAGGGAGGTCAAGAGACCCAGTACTTC

J gene: TRBJ2-2
D gene: TRBD1
V gene: TRBV5-1
clone size: .
CDR3 protein: CASSPGQGAGTGELFF
CDR3 DNA: TGCGCCAGCAGCCCCGGACAGGGGGCGGGCACCGGGGAGCTGTTTTTT

J gene: TRBJ2-4
D gene: TRBD2
V gene: TRBV2
clone size: .
CDR3 protein: CASKTGDQAGDIQYF
CDR3 DNA: TGTGCCAGCAAGACGGGGGACCAGGCGGGGGACATTCAGTACTTC

J gene: TRBJ1-1
D gene: .
V gene: TRBV6-5
clone size: once
CDR3 protein: CASRSNTEAFF
CDR3 DNA: TGTGCCAGCAGATCAAACACTGAAGCTTTCTTT

J gene: TRBJ2-3
D gene: .
V gene: TRBV19
clone size: .
CDR3 protein: CASSSGTALSTDTQYF
CDR3 DNA: TGTGCCAGTAGTTCCGGGACTGCTCTTAGCACAGATACGCAGTATTTT

J gene: TRBJ2-3
D gene: .
V gene: TRBV3-1/TRBV3-2
clone size: .
CDR3 protein: CASSQEGRNTDTQYF
CDR3 DNA: TGTGCCAGCAGCCAAGAGGGCAGGAACACAGATACGCAGTATTTT

J gene: TRBJ1-1
D gene: .
V gene: TRBV15
clone size: once
CDR3 protein: CATSRAGPTEAFF
CDR3 DNA: TGTGCCACCAGCAGAGCAGGGCCCACTGAAGCTTTCTTT

J gene: TRBJ1-3
D gene: .
V gene: TRBV5-1
clone size: .
CDR3 protein: CASRSSGNTIYF
CDR3 DNA: TGCGCCAGCAGGAGCTCTGGAAACACCATATATTTT

J gene: TRBJ1-1
D gene: .
V gene: TRBV5-4
clone size: .
CDR3 protein: CASSRPEFRGGTEAFF
CDR3 DNA: TGTGCCAGCAGCCGACCTGAATTTCGGGGTGGCACTGAAGCTTTCTTT

J gene: TRBJ1-1
D gene: .
V gene: TRBV5-1
clone size: .
CDR3 protein: CASSIESTEAFF
CDR3 DNA: TGCGCCAGCAGCATAGAAAGCACTGAAGCTTTCTTT

J gene: TRBJ2-5
D gene: .
V gene: TRBV5-4
clone size: .
CDR3 protein: CASSLDRINQETQYF
CDR3 DNA: TGTGCCAGCAGCTTGGACAGGATCAACCAAGAGACCCAGTACTTC

J gene: TRBJ2-7
D gene: TRBD2
V gene: TRBV19
clone size: .
CDR3 protein: CASASSGSRDEQYF
CDR3 DNA: TGTGCCAGTGCCTCCAGCGGGAGTCGGGACGAGCAGTACTTC

J gene: TRBJ1-4
D gene: TRBD1
V gene: TRBV7-2
clone size: .
CDR3 protein: CASSAGGSNEKLFF
CDR3 DNA: TGTGCCAGCAGCGCAGGGGGCTCTAATGAAAAACTGTTTTTT

J gene: TRBJ2-7
D gene: .
V gene: TRBV5-1
clone size: .
CDR3 protein: CASSGRTGSHEQYF
CDR3 DNA: TGCGCCAGCAGCGGGAGGACAGGTTCCCACGAGCAGTACTTC

J gene: TRBJ2-7
D gene: TRBD2
V gene: TRBV11-2
clone size: .
CDR3 protein: CASSSYTSGGAYEQYF
CDR3 DNA: TGTGCCAGCAGCTCCTACACTAGCGGGGGGGCGTACGAGCAGTACTTC